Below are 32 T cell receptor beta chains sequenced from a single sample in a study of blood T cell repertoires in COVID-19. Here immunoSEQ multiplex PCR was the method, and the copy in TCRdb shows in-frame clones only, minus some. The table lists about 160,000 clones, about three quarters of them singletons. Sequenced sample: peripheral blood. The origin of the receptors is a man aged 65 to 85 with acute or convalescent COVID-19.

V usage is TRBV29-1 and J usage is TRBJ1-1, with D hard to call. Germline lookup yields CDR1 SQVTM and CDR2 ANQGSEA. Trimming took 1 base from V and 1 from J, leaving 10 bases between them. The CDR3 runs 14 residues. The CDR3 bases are TGCAGCGTTGAAGGAGTAGTTCCGAACACTGAAGCTTTCTTT. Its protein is CSVEGVVPNTEAFF.

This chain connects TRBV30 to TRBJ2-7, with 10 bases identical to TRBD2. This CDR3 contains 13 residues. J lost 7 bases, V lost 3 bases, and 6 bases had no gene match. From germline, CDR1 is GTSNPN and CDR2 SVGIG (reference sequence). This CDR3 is CAWSRLAGGEQYF. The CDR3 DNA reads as TGTGCCTGGAGCAGACTAGCGGGTGGGGAGCAGTACTTC.

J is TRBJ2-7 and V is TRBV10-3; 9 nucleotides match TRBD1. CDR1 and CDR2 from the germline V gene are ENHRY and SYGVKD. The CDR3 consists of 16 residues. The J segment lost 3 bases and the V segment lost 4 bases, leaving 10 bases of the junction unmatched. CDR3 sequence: CAISARQGVGSYEQYF. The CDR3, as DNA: TGTGCCATCAGTGCCAGACAGGGGGTAGGAAGCTACGAGCAGTACTTC.

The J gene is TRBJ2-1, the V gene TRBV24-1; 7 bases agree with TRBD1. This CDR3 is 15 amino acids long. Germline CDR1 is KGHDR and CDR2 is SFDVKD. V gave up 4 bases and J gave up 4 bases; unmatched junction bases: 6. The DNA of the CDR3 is TGTGCCACCAGTGAAGCCGGGACAGCTTACAATGAGCAGTTCTTC. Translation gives CATSEAGTAYNEQFF.

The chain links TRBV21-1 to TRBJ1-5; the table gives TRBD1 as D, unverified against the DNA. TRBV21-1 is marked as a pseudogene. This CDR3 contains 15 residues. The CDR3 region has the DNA TGTGCCAGCAGCACTCAAACAGGGTACAATCAGCCCCAGCATTTT. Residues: CASSTQTGYNQPQHF.

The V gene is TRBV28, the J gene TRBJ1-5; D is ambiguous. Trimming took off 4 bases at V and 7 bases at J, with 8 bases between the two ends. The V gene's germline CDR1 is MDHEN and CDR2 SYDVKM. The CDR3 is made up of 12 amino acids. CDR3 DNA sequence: TGTGCCAGCAGTTCCGACGGGCAGCCCCAGCATTTT. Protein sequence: CASSSDGQPQHF.

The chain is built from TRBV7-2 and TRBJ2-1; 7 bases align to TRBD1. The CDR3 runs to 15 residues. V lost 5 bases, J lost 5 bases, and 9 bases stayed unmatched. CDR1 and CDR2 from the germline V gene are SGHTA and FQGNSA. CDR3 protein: CASSRGQQNNNEQFF. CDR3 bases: TGTGCCAGCAGCCGGGGACAGCAAAATAACAATGAGCAGTTCTTC.

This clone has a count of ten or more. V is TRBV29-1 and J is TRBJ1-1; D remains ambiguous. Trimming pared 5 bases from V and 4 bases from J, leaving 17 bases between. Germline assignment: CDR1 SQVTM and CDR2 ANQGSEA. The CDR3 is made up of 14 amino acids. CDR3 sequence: CSVYPGSLSTEAFF. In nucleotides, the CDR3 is TGCAGCGTTTACCCCGGGTCCCTAAGCACTGAAGCTTTCTTT.

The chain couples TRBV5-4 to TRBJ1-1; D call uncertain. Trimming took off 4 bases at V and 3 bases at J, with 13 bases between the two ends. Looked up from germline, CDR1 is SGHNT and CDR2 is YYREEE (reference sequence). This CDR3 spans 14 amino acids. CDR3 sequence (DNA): TGTGCCAGCAGCATAGCCATCGAGGACACTGAAGCTTTCTTT. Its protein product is CASSIAIEDTEAFF.

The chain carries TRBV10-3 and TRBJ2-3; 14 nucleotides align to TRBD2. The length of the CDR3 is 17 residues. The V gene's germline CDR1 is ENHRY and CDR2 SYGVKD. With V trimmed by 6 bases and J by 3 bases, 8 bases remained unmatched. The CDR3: CAISGLAGGGGTDTQYF. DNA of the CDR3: TGTGCCATCAGCGGACTAGCGGGAGGCGGGGGAACAGATACGCAGTATTTT.

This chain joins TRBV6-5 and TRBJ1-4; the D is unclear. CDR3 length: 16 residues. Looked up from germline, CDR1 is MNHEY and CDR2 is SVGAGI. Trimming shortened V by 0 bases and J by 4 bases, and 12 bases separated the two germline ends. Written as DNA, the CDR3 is TGTGCCAGCAGTTACTCTCGGAGGGAGGTTAATGAAAAACTGTTTTTT. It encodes CASSYSRREVNEKLFF.

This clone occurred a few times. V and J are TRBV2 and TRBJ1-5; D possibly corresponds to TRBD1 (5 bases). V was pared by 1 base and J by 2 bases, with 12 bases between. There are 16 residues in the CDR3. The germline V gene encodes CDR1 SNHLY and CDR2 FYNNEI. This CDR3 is CASSEVMGRGNQPQHF. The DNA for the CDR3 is TGTGCCAGCAGTGAAGTGATGGGGCGCGGCAATCAGCCCCAGCATTTT.

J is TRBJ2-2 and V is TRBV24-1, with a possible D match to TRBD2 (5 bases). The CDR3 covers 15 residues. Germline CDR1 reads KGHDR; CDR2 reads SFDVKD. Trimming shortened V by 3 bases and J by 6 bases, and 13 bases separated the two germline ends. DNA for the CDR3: TGTGCCACCAGTGATGCGGGTTGGAGTGCCGGGGAGCTGTTTTTT. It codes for CATSDAGWSAGELFF.

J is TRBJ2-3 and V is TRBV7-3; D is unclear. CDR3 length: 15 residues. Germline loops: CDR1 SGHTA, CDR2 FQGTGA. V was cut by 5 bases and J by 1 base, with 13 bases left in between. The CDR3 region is CASSPDTIGTDTQYF. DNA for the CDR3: TGTGCCAGCAGCCCAGACACGATAGGCACAGATACGCAGTATTTT.

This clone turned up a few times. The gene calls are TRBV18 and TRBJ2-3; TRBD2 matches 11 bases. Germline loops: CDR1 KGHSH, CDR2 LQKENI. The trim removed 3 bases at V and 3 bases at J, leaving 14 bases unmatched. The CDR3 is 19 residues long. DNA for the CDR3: TGTGCCAGCTCACCGCTGTCCTCCCTAGCGGGGGGTAATACAGATACGCAGTATTTT. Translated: CASSPLSSLAGGNTDTQYF.

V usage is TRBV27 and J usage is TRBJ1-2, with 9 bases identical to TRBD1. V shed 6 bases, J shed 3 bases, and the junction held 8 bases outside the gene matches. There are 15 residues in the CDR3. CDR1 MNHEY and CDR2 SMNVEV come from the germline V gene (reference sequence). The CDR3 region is CASRKTGGLDYGYTF. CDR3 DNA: TGTGCCAGCAGAAAAACAGGGGGCTTAGACTATGGCTACACCTTC.

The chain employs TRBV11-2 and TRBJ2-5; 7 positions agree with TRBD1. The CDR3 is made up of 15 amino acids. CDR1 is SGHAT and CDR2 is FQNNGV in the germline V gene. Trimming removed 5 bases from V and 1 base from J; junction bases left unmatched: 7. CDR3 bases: TGTGCCAGCAGCCCATTAGGGGGCGTCCAAGAGACCCAGTACTTC. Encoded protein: CASSPLGGVQETQYF.

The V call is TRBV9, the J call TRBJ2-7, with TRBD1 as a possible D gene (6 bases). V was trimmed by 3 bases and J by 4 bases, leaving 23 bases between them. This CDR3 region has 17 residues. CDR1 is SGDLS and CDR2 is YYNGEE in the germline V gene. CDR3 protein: CASSAQDPQTGGYEQYF. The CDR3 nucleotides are TGTGCCAGCAGCGCACAGGATCCACAGACAGGCGGGTACGAGCAGTACTTC.

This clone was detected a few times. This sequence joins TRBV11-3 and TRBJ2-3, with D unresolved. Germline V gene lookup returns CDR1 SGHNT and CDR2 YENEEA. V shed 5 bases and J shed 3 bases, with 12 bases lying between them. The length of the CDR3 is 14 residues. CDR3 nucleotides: TGTGCCAGCAGCCCTAACAGTGCAACAGATACGCAGTATTTT. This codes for CASSPNSATDTQYF.

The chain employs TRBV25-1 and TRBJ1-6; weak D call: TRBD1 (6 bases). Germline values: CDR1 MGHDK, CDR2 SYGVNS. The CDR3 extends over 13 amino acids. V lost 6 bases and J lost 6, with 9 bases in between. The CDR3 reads CASRDSGNSPLHF. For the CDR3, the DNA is TGTGCCAGCAGGGACAGCGGTAATTCACCCCTCCACTTT.

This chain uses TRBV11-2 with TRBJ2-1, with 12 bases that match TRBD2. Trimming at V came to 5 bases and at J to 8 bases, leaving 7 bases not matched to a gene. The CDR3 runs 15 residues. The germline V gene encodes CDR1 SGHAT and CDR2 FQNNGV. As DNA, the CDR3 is TGTGCCAGCAGCCCTAGCGGGGGGGCCTTGCATGAGCAGTTCTTC. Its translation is CASSPSGGALHEQFF.

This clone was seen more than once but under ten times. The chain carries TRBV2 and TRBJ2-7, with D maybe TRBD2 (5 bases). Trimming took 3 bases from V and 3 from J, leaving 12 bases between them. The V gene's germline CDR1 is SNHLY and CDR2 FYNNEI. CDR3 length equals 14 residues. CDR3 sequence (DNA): TGTGCCAGCAGTGAGGTACCGGGGAACTACGAGCAGTACTTC. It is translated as CASSEVPGNYEQYF.

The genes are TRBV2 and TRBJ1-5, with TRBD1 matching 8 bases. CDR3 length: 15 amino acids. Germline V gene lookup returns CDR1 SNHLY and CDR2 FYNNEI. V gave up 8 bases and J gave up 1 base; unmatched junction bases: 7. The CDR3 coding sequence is TGTGCCAGCGGGCCCACAGGGGGGAGCAATCAGCCCCAGCATTTT. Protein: CASGPTGGSNQPQHF. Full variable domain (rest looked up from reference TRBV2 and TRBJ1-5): EPEVTQTPSHQVTQMGQEVILRCVPISNHLYFYWYRQILGQKVEFLVSFYNNEISEKSEIFDDQFSVERPDGSNFTLKIRSTKLEDSAMYFCASGPTGGSNQPQHFGDGTRLSIL.

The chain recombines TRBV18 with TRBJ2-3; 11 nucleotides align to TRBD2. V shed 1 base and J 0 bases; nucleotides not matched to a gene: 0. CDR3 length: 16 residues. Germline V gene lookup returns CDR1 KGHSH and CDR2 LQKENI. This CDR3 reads CASSPRLAGSTDTQYF. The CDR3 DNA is TGTGCCAGCTCACCACGACTAGCGGGGAGCACAGATACGCAGTATTTT.

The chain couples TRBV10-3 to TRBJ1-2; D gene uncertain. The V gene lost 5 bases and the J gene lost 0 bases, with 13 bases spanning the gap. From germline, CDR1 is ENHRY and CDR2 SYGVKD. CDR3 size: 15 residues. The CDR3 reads CAISTVEGTNYGYTF. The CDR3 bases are TGTGCCATCAGTACCGTGGAGGGAACTAACTATGGCTACACCTTC.

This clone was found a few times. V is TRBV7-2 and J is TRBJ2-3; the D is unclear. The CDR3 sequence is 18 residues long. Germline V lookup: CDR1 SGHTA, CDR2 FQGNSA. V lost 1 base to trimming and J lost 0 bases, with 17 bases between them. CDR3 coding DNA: TGTGCCAGCAGCTTAGATTTGCCCAGCGCGTATAGCACAGATACGCAGTATTTT. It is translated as CASSLDLPSAYSTDTQYF. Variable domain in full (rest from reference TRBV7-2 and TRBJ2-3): GAGVSQSPSNKVTEKGKDVELRCDPISGHTALYWYRQSLGQGLEFLIYFQGNSAPDKSGLPSDRFSAERTGGSVSTLTIQRTQQEDSAVYLCASSLDLPSAYSTDTQYFGPGTRLTVL.

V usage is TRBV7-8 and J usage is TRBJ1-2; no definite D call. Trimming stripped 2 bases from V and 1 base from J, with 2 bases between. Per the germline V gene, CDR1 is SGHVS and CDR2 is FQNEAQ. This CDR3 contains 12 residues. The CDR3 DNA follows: TGTGCCAGCAGCTTACGTAACTATGGCTACACCTTC. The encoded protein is CASSLRNYGYTF. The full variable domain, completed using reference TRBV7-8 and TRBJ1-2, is GAGVSQSPRYKVAKRGQDVALRCDPISGHVSLFWYQQALGQGPEFLTYFQNEAQLDKSGLPSDRFFAERPEGSVSTLKIQRTQQEDSAVYLCASSLRNYGYTFGSGTRLTVV.

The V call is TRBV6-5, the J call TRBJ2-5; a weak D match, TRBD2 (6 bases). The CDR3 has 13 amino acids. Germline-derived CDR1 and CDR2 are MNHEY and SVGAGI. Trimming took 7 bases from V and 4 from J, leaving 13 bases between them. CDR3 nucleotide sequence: TGTGCCAGCACCATTGGAGGGCTAGAGACCCAGTACTTC. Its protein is CASTIGGLETQYF.

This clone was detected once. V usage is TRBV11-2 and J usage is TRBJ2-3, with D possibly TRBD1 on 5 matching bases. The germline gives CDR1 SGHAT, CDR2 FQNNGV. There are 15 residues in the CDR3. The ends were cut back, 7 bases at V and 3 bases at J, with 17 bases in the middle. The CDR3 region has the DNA TGTGCCAGCACCAGGGCTTTAGGGCGGACAGATACGCAGTATTTT. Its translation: CASTRALGRTDTQYF.

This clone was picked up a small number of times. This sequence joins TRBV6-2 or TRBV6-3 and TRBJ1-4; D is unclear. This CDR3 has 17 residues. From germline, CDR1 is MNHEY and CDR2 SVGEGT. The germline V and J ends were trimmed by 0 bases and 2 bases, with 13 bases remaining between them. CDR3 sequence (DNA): TGTGCCAGCAGTTACTCGACGGGTTCCGGCACTAATGAAAAACTGTTTTTT. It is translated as CASSYSTGSGTNEKLFF.

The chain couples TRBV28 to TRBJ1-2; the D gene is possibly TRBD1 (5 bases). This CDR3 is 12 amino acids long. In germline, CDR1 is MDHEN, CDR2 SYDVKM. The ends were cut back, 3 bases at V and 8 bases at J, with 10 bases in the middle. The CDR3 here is CASSLTGGGYTF. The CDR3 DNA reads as TGTGCCAGCAGTTTGACCGGGGGGGGCTACACCTTC.

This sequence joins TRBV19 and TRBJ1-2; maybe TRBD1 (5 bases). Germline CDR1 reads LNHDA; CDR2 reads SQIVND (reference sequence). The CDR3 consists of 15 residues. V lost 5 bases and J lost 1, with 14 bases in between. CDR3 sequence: CASSLQIGGNYGYTF. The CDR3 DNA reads TGTGCCAGTAGTCTTCAAATCGGGGGTAACTATGGCTACACCTTC. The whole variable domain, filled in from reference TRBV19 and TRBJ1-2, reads DGGITQSPKYLFRKEGQNVTLSCEQNLNHDAMYWYRQDPGQGLRLIYYSQIVNDFQKGDIAEGYSVSREKKESFPLTVTSAQKNPTAFYLCASSLQIGGNYGYTFGSGTRLTVV.